Shown below are 16 T cell receptor beta chains from a single sample sequenced in a study of T cell responses to AZD1222 COVID-19 vaccine. Assay used: immunoSEQ multiplex PCR; TCRdb lists only in-frame clones, some missing. The sample shows approximately 79,000 clones, approximately 83% of them seen only once. Material: peripheral blood, obtained on day 0 of AZD1222 vaccination. These receptor sequences come from an adult in good health.

The rearrangement uses TRBV19 and TRBJ2-7; unclear D gene. The germline gives CDR1 LNHDA, CDR2 SQIVND (reference sequence). The CDR3 runs 13 residues. Trimming removed 7 bases at V and 5 bases at J, with 15 bases between. As DNA, the CDR3 is TGTGCCAGTAAAGGGAACCTGTTGGACGAGCAGTACTTC. Its translation: CASKGNLLDEQYF.

The chain has TRBV14 and TRBJ2-2; D uncertain. Germline V lookup: CDR1 SGHDN, CDR2 FVKESK. The V end lost 0 bases, the J end lost 4 bases, and 12 bases lay between the germline ends. The CDR3 runs to 16 residues. CDR3 protein: CASSQDGSPRTGELFF. As DNA, the CDR3 is TGTGCCAGCAGCCAAGACGGCTCCCCTCGCACCGGGGAGCTGTTTTTT.

The gene calls are TRBV5-1 and TRBJ2-3, with TRBD2 matching 7 bases. In germline, CDR1 is SGHRS, CDR2 YFSETQ. This CDR3 is built from 17 residues. The V segment lost 0 bases and the J segment 0 bases; nucleotides outside the gene matches: 7. The CDR3: CASSLASGGGSTDTQYF. The CDR3 DNA reads as TGCGCCAGCAGCTTGGCCAGTGGGGGAGGGAGCACAGATACGCAGTATTTT.

This chain uses TRBV7-2 with TRBJ2-7, with 11 bases that match TRBD2. The CDR3 has 16 amino acids. Trimming at V came to 5 bases and at J to 0 bases, leaving 6 bases not matched to a gene. Germline V gene lookup returns CDR1 SGHTA and CDR2 FQGNSA. The CDR3 bases are TGTGCCAGCAGCCCCCGACTAGCGGGGTCCTCCTACGAGCAGTACTTC. This gives the protein CASSPRLAGSSYEQYF.

The rearrangement links TRBV28 to TRBJ1-5, with TRBD1 as a possible D gene (6 bases). In germline, CDR1 is MDHEN, CDR2 SYDVKM. CDR3 length: 17 amino acids. Trimming removed 1 base at V and 0 bases at J, with 13 bases between. In DNA form, the CDR3 reads TGTGCCAGCAGTTTATTCCAGGGGTCTTATAGCAATCAGCCCCAGCATTTT. Translating gives CASSLFQGSYSNQPQHF.

This chain links TRBV6-4 with TRBJ1-5; no reliable D call. From germline, CDR1 is MRHNA and CDR2 SNTAGT. Trimming shortened V by 6 bases and J by 3 bases, and 21 bases separated the two germline ends. This CDR3 is built from 17 residues. The DNA of the CDR3 is TGTGCCAGCAGGAGGGTATTCGGGCTACTTAACAATCAGCCCCAGCATTTT. It yields the protein CASRRVFGLLNNQPQHF.

The chain couples TRBV12-3 or TRBV12-4 to TRBJ2-2; no definite D call. This CDR3 is built from 13 residues. V was trimmed by 3 bases and J by 6 bases, leaving 8 bases between them. DNA for the CDR3: TGTGCCAGCAGTTTGGGTGGGTCCGGGGAGCTGTTTTTT. Residues: CASSLGGSGELFF.

The CDR3 reads CASRGTGANQETQYF. The CDR3 DNA follows: TGTGCCAGCAGGGGGACAGGGGCAAACCAAGAGACCCAGTACTTC. The chain has TRBV28 and TRBJ2-5, with 10 bases fitting TRBD1. The germline CDR1 and CDR2 sequences are MDHEN and SYDVKM. This CDR3 has 15 amino acids. V shed 6 bases and J 0 bases; nucleotides not matched to a gene: 4.

The rearrangement joins TRBV5-1 to TRBJ2-1, with unresolved D. Trimming removed 1 base at V and 0 bases at J, with 11 bases between. Germline loops: CDR1 SGHRS, CDR2 YFSETQ. The length of the CDR3 is 16 residues. CDR3 amino acids: CASSLQPPSSYNEQFF. Here the CDR3 DNA reads TGCGCCAGCAGCTTGCAGCCGCCGAGCTCCTACAATGAGCAGTTCTTC.

The chain is built from TRBV4-1 and TRBJ2-2; D is unresolved. Germline CDR1 MGHRA, CDR2 YSYEKL. CDR3 length: 16 amino acids. Trimming took 2 bases from V and 6 from J, leaving 16 bases between them. For the CDR3, the DNA is TGCGCCAGCAGCCAATTTGAGCGAATAGGCGCCGGGGAGCTGTTTTTT. Encoded protein: CASSQFERIGAGELFF.

This rearrangement joins TRBV6-5 to TRBJ2-1; no reliable D call. Trimming left V 5 bases short and J 0 bases short, with 11 bases between. The CDR3 is made up of 15 amino acids. Per germline, CDR1 MNHEY and CDR2 SVGAGI. CDR3: CASSKAEPSYNEQFF. The CDR3 nucleotides are TGTGCCAGCAGTAAGGCGGAGCCCTCCTACAATGAGCAGTTCTTC.

This clone was seen a single time. This chain links TRBV7-2 with TRBJ2-1; no definite D call. The V gene's germline CDR1 is SGHTA and CDR2 FQGNSA. This CDR3 region has 13 residues. Trimming took off 1 base at V and 7 bases at J, with 8 bases between the two ends. The CDR3 DNA sequence: TGTGCCAGCAGCTTAGAACTACGTAATGAGCAGTTCTTC. Protein sequence: CASSLELRNEQFF.

This clone was seen a handful of times. The J gene is TRBJ2-5, the V gene TRBV7-9; D not resolved. Trimming removed 4 bases at V and 4 bases at J, with 22 bases between. This CDR3 has 17 residues. The germline CDR1 and CDR2 sequences are SEHNR and FQNEAQ (reference sequence). The CDR3 is CASSSPQSTIWGETQYF. The CDR3 nucleotides read TGTGCCAGCAGCTCTCCGCAATCCACCATATGGGGAGAGACCCAGTACTTC.

Only one count was recorded for this clone. This chain links TRBV5-1 with TRBJ1-2, with D maybe TRBD1 (6 bases). The germline V gene encodes CDR1 SGHRS and CDR2 YFSETQ. V was clipped by 4 bases and J by 3 bases, with 13 bases between them. CDR3 length: 14 residues. The CDR3 DNA is TGCGCCAGCAGCCCGGGGGCAGGCGACTATGGCTACACCTTC. It is translated as CASSPGAGDYGYTF.

As regards this clone: At one of its ends the junction is not consistent with the germline gene, which may arise from a read error. The rearrangement uses TRBV12-3 or TRBV12-4 and TRBJ1-6; D perhaps matches TRBD1 (5 bases). CDR3 length: 12 amino acids. CDR3 nucleotide sequence: TGTGCCAGCAGCCGCCCGGGGGGTCCGAGAAGCTTT. Encoded protein: CASSRPGGPRSF.

This chain connects TRBV12-3 or TRBV12-4 to TRBJ1-3; D unresolved. CDR3 length: 13 amino acids. V was pared by 5 bases and J by 7 bases, with 12 bases between. The CDR3 DNA sequence: TGTGCCAGCAGTCGGGATGCTCGGAACACCATATATTTT. Translating gives CASSRDARNTIYF.